This TCR beta chain was recovered during a study of blood T cell repertoires in COVID-19 (dated by TCRdb to about 2020). Study-wide context: Collaborator samples came from the United States, Italy and Spain and covered acute and convalescent phases of COVID-19. The sample metadata nearly always contained a de-identified subject ID, COVID-19 status, age in years and sex. Where HLA class I and class II types were available, the types were taken from metadata supplied by the sample provider, not from assay-based typing. The samples were drawn from two sources: the first 160 participants of the ongoing ImmuneRACE study, and 1,200 or so subjects contributed by 6 global collaborators. The repertoires were released in a freely available public database meant as a resource for research on the immune response to SARS-CoV-2. The material from the prospective study consisted of cDNA or gDNA derived from T cells, B-cell-depleted T cells, or PBMCs. Deeply sampled blood TCRbeta repertoires from subjects exposed to, actively infected with, or recovered from COVID-19 were included in the dataset.

The research as a whole found: How much clinical and demographic metadata was included differed by source and by participant, and the metadata was provided uncurated.

Of note for this clone: Which antigen it targets is not known. The record has no base qualities; no much larger clone is one base away.

The immunoSEQ Assay, a bias-controlled multiplex PCR, was used to amplify TCRbeta CDR3 regions from genomic DNA. As for the authors' bioinformatics: The number of nucleated cells in each sample was estimated by amplification of reference gene primers within the assay. To quantify the absolute abundance of each unique TCRbeta CDR3 rearrangement, sequence reads were collapsed and filtered. For each sample, productive Simpson clonality was calculated by taking the square root of Simpson's diversity index across productive rearrangements. TCRdb took this table from immuneACCESS and kept in-frame rearrangements with V and J called. Such tables lack part of the clones; where checked against another copy, unresolved V genes explain under half of the gap, and the rest is unexplained. From that table come the V and J calls and clone size; the DNA was used to work out D and trimming. Within this sample are approximately 140,000 clones, with roughly 80% of them counted one time only. Roughly 15% of the sample is held by the ten biggest clonotypes.

Collaborating institutions collected whole blood in K2EDTA tubes following their own protocols. Collaborator samples were shipped for TCRbeta analysis as frozen whole blood, isolated PBMCs, or DNA extracted from either sample type. Measured from the cysteine to the phenylalanine, the CDR3 is 14 residues long. Only CDR3 DNA is held: 42 bases, read in frame from base 1. Ends trimmed: V by 8 bases, J by 4 bases; bases unmatched to a gene: 11. CDR1 MNHEY and CDR2 SVGAGI were looked up in the germline V gene. The V gene is TRBV6-5 and the J gene is TRBJ2-7; TRBD2 fits 7 bases in the junction. The receptor's source is a woman older than 75 with acute or convalescent COVID-19. The sample was peripheral blood. The nucleotide sequence reads TGTGCCAGCGCCCTGAGCGGGAATTGGTACGAGCAGTACTTC. Translated, this gives CASALSGNWYEQYF.